The subject of this entry is one T cell receptor beta chain. What this receptor recognizes is not known. No qualities accompany the bases; no much larger clone lies one base away. The treatment or condition label here, explained by the study, means: allogeneic hematopoietic cell transplantation with graft depleted of TCRalphabeta T cells and CD19 B cells. The transplant recipients were children given TCRalphabeta/CD19-depleted allogeneic hematopoietic cell grafts. Library generation was performed with PCR. For sequencing, an Illumina HiSeq 2500 was employed. Molecular barcoding was employed in the preparation of TCR libraries, with unique molecular identifiers being used to normalize TCRbeta repertoire quantification. TCRdb reprocessed the public reads (quality trimming at Q25 with fastp, clone calling with MiXCR) and kept in-frame beta chains. Each entry merges the rows of one CDR3 protein and shows their most common DNA and genes. The sample table shows about 300,000 distinct CDR3 sequences, and about a tenth are seen once. The ten largest clones capture roughly 7% of the sample.

These data originate in a study of T-cell reconstitution after alpha-beta-depleted transplantation in children (dated by TCRdb to about 2016). Concerning the study at large: The study quantitatively tracked T-cell immune reconstitution after TCRalphabeta/CD19-depleted allogeneic hematopoietic cell transplantation in children using TCR repertoire profiling.

Study-wide conclusions, independent of this receptor: In some patients, high TCRbeta diversity at day 60 was attributed to recipient T cells and intrathymic progenitors that had survived conditioning. The frequencies of hyperexpanded clones fell over the following months, and after one year, T-cell counts and TCRbeta diversity were mostly attributed to newly produced T cells. Apparently early alphabetaT-cell count recovery about two months after transplant reportedly relied on only several hundred rapidly expanded clones derived from non-depleted graft cells.

Cut back by 4 bases and 4 bases, the V and J ends lie 17 bases apart. Its CDR3 holds 16 amino acids, cysteine through phenylalanine. The read is trimmed to its CDR3 DNA, 48 bases read in frame from base 1. Reading the germline V gene gives CDR1 LGHNA and CDR2 YNFKEQ. This sequence was found in a boy in the first two years of life with acute myeloid leukemia, due to receive a stem cell transplant. This chain is built from TRBV4-2 and TRBJ2-1; the best D guess is TRBD2, with 6 bases matching. The sample consisted of PBMCs, taken before TCRalphabeta/CD19-depleted stem cell transplant. The DNA sequence follows: TGTGCCAGCAGCCCCCCCCGCGGGACCTTTTACAATGAGCAGTTCTTC. This sequence encodes CASSPPRGTFYNEQFF.